This T cell receptor beta chain emerged from a study of cytomegalovirus exposure and HLA in healthy donors. This CDR3 spans 18 amino acids. CDR1 and CDR2 (germline): SGDLS, YYNGEE. Unmatched junction bases numbered 17, after V lost 4 bases and J lost 3 bases. The PCR had 60 Vbeta and 13 Jbeta primers. The method was immunoSEQ multiplex PCR; TCRdb's version includes in-frame clones alone and lacks a portion of them. Its listing shows 80,000 to 100,000 clones. Comments on this clone: As yet, its antigen is unknown.

Study-level points and caveats: For most TCR beta V segments, an earlier analysis put the productive rate at about 87% or about 30% of the time. Analysis performed later showed TCR beta chains linked to HLA being more clonally expanded than equally common others.

Specimen: PBMCs. The clonotype originates from a woman aged 30 to 39 in good health and CMV-seronegative. This chain uses TRBV9 with TRBJ1-2; the match to TRBD1 covers 8 bases. CDR3 DNA: TGTGCCAGCAGCTCACAGAAAGACCAGGGGGCGCAGGACTATGGCTACACCTTC. Its translation: CASSSQKDQGAQDYGYTF.